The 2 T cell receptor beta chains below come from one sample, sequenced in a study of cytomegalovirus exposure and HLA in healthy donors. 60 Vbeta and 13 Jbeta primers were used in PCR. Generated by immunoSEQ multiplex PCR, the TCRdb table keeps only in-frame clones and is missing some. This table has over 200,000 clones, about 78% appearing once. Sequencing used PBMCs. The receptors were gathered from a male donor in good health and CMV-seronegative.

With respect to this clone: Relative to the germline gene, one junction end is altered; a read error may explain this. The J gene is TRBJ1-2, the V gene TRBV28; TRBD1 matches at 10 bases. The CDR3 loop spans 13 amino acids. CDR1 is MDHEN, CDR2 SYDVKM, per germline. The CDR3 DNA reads TGTGCCAGCAGTTTAAGGGGACAGGGGCCGCCCAGCTTC. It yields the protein CASSLRGQGPPSF.

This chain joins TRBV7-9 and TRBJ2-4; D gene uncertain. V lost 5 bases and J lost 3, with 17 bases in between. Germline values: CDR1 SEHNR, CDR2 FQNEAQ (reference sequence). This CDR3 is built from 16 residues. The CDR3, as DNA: TGTGCCAGCAGCCCTTGGGCCAAGCAGGACAAAAACATTCAGTACTTC. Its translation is CASSPWAKQDKNIQYF. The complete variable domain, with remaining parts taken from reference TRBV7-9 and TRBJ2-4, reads DTGVSQNPRHKITKRGQNVTFRCDPISEHNRLYWYRQTLGQGPEFLTYFQNEAQLEKSRLLSDRFSAERPKGSFSTLEIQRTEQGDSAMYLCASSPWAKQDKNIQYFGAGTRLSVL.